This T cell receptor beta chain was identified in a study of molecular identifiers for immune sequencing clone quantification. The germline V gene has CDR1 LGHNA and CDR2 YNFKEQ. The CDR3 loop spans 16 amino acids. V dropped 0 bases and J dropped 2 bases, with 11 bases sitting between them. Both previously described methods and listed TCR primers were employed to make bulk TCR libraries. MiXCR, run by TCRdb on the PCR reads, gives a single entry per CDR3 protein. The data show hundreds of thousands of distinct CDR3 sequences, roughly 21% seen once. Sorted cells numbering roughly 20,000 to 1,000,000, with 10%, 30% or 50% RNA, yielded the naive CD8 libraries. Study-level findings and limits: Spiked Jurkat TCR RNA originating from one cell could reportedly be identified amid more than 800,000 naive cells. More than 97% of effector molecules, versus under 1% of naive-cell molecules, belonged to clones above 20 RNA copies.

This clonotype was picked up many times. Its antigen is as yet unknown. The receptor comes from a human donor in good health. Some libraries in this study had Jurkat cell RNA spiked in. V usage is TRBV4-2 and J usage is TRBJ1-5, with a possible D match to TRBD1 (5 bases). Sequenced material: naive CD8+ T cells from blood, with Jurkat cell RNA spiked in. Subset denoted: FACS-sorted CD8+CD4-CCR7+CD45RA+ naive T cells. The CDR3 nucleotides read TGTGCCAGCAGCCAAGATCGGGTAGGGGGCAATCAGCCCCAGCATTTT. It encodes CASSQDRVGGNQPQHF.